Sequencing of this TCR beta chain was carried out in a study of T cells in localized non-small cell lung cancer. Assay used: immunoSEQ multiplex PCR; TCRdb lists only in-frame clones, some missing. The sample gives tens of thousands of clones, more than 65% of which show up once; 4.8% is in the top ten. Overall study findings and caveats: One tumor region alone was sequenced, and heterogeneity therefore remains possible.

With regard to this clone: The antigen remains unidentified.

The starting material was PBMCs, obtained before any cancer treatment. This TCR was sampled from a man between 40 and 75 years old with stage II lung adenocarcinoma.

CDR3 amino acids: CASSLGRQTSGDSYEQYF. As DNA, the CDR3 is TGTGCCAGCAGCTTAGGTCGTCAGACTAGCGGAGACTCCTACGAGCAGTACTTC. This chain connects TRBV11-2 to TRBJ2-7; the match to TRBD2 covers 9 bases. Trimming took 1 base from V and 0 from J; bases not matched to a gene: 10. The CDR3 runs 18 residues. CDR1 and CDR2 from the germline V gene are SGHAT and FQNNGV.